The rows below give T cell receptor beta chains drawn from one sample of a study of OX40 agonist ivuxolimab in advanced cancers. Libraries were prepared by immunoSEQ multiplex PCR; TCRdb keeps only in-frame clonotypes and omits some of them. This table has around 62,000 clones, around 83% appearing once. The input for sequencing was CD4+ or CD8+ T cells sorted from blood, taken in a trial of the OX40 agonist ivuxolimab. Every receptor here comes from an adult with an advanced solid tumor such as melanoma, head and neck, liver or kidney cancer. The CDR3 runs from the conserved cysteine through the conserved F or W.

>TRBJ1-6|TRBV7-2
CASSLVFSLGSRRNSPLHF
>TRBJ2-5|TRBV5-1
CASSVGTGRETQYF
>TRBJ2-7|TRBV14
CASSQDVAGEQYF
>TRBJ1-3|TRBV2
CASGIQRSAGNTIYF
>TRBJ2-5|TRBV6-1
CASSESRRIGETQYF
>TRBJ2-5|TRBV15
CATSRDRTSGGETQYF
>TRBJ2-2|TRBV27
CASSRRGRGGGGGNTGELFF
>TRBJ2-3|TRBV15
CATSSRQGTDTQYF
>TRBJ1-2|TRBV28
CASSSQGYYGYTF
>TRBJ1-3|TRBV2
CASSSDRAGPVSGNTIYF
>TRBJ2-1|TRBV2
CASSEQRGGRGEQFF
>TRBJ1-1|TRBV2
CASLLAQGAGDTEAFF
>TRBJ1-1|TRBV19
CASTIGTGIGAFF
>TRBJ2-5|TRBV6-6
CASSKSGRETQYF
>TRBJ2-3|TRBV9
CASSGSGTSGGDTQYF
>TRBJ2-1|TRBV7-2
CASSLDRGEYNEQFF
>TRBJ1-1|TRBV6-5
CASSLDRIVEAFF
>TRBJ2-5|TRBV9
CASSVGGQQVQETQYF
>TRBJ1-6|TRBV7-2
CASSFTGAGSSPLHF
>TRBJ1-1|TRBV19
CASAIQRGKFTEAFF
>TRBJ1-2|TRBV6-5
CASSFGRFLNYGYTF
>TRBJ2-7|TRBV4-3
CASSQDSGMTYEQYF
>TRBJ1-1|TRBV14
CASSQATGQGNTEAFF
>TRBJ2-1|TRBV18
CASSPGRVDEQFF
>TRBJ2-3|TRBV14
CASSQVPLAGGQSDTQYF
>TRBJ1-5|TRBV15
CATSRGRNTNQPQHF